This T cell receptor (beta chain) was sequenced in a study of control samples from healthy donors and cancer patients (TCRdb year 2020). The library was generated by the immunoSEQ multiplex PCR assay. TCRdb took over this immuneACCESS table, retaining in-frame rearrangements with V and J assigned. Such tables are incomplete; in checked studies, under half of the missing clones stem from an unresolved V gene, and the remainder is unexplained. This sample is represented by around 140,000 clones; 93% of them were singletons. The top ten clones comprise roughly 5.7% of the sample. As encoded in the germline V gene (reference sequence), CDR1 is GTSNPN while CDR2 is SVGIG. CDR3 length: 13 amino acids, cysteine to phenylalanine. Solely the CDR3 DNA is kept, with 39 bases framed from the first base. V is clipped by 4 bases and J by 0 bases, and the sequence between their germline boundaries is 7 bases long.

As regards this clone: The antigen it binds to is not known. Base qualities are missing; no much larger clone stands one base away.

The clonotype was recovered from a man aged 18 to 35 in good health. Recombination linked TRBV30 to TRBJ2-1; the D region possibly corresponds to TRBD2 (6 bases align). Sequencing was done on a sample of blood. The CDR3 protein sequence reads: CAWMRDSYNEQFF. The DNA reads TGTGCCTGGATGCGGGACTCCTACAATGAGCAGTTCTTC.